This entry lists 13 T cell receptor beta chains sequenced from one sample in a study of blood T cell repertoires in COVID-19. The repertoire was sequenced with immunoSEQ multiplex PCR; TCRdb's copy has only in-frame clones and lacks some. The data contain about 270,000 clones, 65% to 90% of them seen just once; the ten biggest clones take up approximately 8.6%. The sequenced sample consisted of PBMCs or T cells enriched from blood (not recorded which). All receptors derive from a woman aged 50 to 65 with acute COVID-19.

The chain recombines TRBV19 with TRBJ1-2; 7 nucleotides align to TRBD1. This CDR3 is 13 amino acids long. The V and J ends lost 5 bases and 8 bases, in that order; junction bases with no gene match: 8. Germline V gives CDR1 LNHDA, CDR2 SQIVND (reference sequence). As DNA, the CDR3 is TGTGCCAGTAGTGACAGGGAGGTACTCGGCTACACCTTC. Residues: CASSDREVLGYTF.

The V call is TRBV7-2, the J call TRBJ2-2, with 10 bases fitting TRBD1. This CDR3 contains 14 residues. After removal of 5 bases from V and 5 bases from J, the junction contained 2 bases not matched to a gene. CDR1 SGHTA and CDR2 FQGNSA come from the germline V gene. CDR3: CASSRTGGTGELFF. The CDR3, as DNA: TGTGCCAGCAGCAGGACAGGGGGGACCGGGGAGCTGTTTTTT.

Only one count was recorded for this clone. The chain carries TRBV7-8 and TRBJ1-2; tentative D call: TRBD1 (6 bases). The germline V gene encodes CDR1 SGHVS and CDR2 FQNEAQ. This CDR3 is built from 16 residues. The ends were cut back, 5 bases at V and 8 bases at J, with 24 bases in the middle. Here the CDR3 DNA reads TGTGCCAGCAGCCCAAGGACAGCTAACAACTTATGGGGCTACACCTTC. This sequence encodes CASSPRTANNLWGYTF.

The chain has TRBV15 and TRBJ2-5, with TRBD1 identical over 9 bases. Germline CDR1 reads LNHNV; CDR2 reads YYDKDF (reference sequence). V dropped 5 bases and J dropped 5; count of bases not matched to a gene: 6. The CDR3 consists of 14 residues. The CDR3 nucleotides are TGTGCCACCAGCGAGGGACAGGGACGGGAGACCCAGTACTTC. This gives the protein CATSEGQGRETQYF. The variable domain in full, with the rest retrieved from reference TRBV15 and TRBJ2-5, is DAMVIQNPRYQVTQFGKPVTLSCSQTLNHNVMYWYQQKSSQAPKLLFHYYDKDFNNEADTPDNFQSRRPNTSFCFLDIRSPGLGDTAMYLCATSEGQGRETQYFGPGTRLLVL.

As for this clone: The junction differs from germline at one of its ends, possibly a read error. The chain combines TRBV4-3 with TRBJ1-1; possible D gene TRBD1, 5 bases. Germline lookup yields CDR1 LGHNA and CDR2 YSLEER. CDR3 length equals 12 residues. CDR3 protein: CASSQGRDGLGF. CDR3 coding DNA: TGCGCCAGCAGCCAAGGGCGGGACGGCCTAGGGTTT.

The sample holds one count of this clone. V is TRBV27 and J is TRBJ1-1; D call uncertain. Germline loops: CDR1 MNHEY, CDR2 SMNVEV (reference sequence). V was pared by 4 bases and J by 0 bases, with 6 bases between. This CDR3 region has 13 residues. The CDR3 region has the DNA TGTGCCAGCAGTTCAGATGTGAACACTGAAGCTTTCTTT. This encodes CASSSDVNTEAFF.

This clone was detected only once. The gene calls are TRBV2 and TRBJ2-7, with 11 bases matching TRBD2. From germline, CDR1 is SNHLY and CDR2 FYNNEI. The CDR3 spans 14 residues. Trimming removed 10 bases from V and 2 bases from J; junction bases left unmatched: 7. CDR3 amino acids: CATDLAGGAYEQYF. The CDR3 nucleotides read TGTGCCACAGACCTAGCGGGGGGCGCCTACGAGCAGTACTTC. Together with reference TRBV2 and TRBJ2-7, the CDR3 gives the full variable domain: EPEVTQTPSHQVTQMGQEVILRCVPISNHLYFYWYRQILGQKVEFLVSFYNNEISEKSEIFDDQFSVERPDGSNFTLKIRSTKLEDSAMYFCATDLAGGAYEQYFGPGTRLTVT.

The chain has TRBV6-2 or TRBV6-3 and TRBJ1-2; maybe TRBD1 (6 bases). There are 15 residues in the CDR3. Germline lookup yields CDR1 MNHEY and CDR2 SVGEGT. The germline V and J ends were trimmed by 0 bases and 5 bases, with 13 bases remaining between them. For the CDR3, the DNA is TGTGCCAGCAGTTACTCGAAACAACAGGGATATGGCTACACCTTC. It codes for CASSYSKQQGYGYTF.

This chain connects TRBV5-1 to TRBJ2-1, with 9 bases identical to TRBD2. Germline-derived CDR1 and CDR2 are SGHRS and YFSETQ. The V and J ends lost 4 bases and 0 bases, in that order; junction bases with no gene match: 5. The CDR3 is 16 amino acids. The CDR3 DNA reads TGCGCCAGCAGCCCGGGACTAGCTAGCTCCTACAATGAGCAGTTCTTC. The encoded protein is CASSPGLASSYNEQFF.

The CDR3 nucleotides are TGTGCCAGCAGCCTAACAGGTATTCGTGGCTACACCTTC. Its protein product is CASSLTGIRGYTF. The gene calls are TRBV6-5 and TRBJ1-2, with D possibly TRBD1 on 5 matching bases. This CDR3 region has 13 residues. The V gene lost 6 bases and the J gene lost 7 bases, with 15 bases spanning the gap. Germline CDR1 and CDR2: MNHEY and SVGAGI.

The V and J genes are TRBV10-3 and TRBJ1-2; perhaps TRBD1 as D (6 bases). This CDR3 is built from 12 residues. The V end was cut by 10 bases, the J end by 6 bases, with 15 bases between. Germline-derived CDR1 and CDR2 are ENHRY and SYGVKD. CDR3 protein: CATPGGSDGYTF. The CDR3 DNA is TGTGCCACCCCGGGGGGCTCGGATGGCTACACCTTC.

V gene TRBV28 combines with J gene TRBJ1-5, with D perhaps TRBD1 (5 bases). The CDR3 length is 14 residues. Germline V gene lookup returns CDR1 MDHEN and CDR2 SYDVKM. The V and J ends lost 7 bases and 7 bases respectively, with 17 bases between them. The CDR3 DNA reads as TGTGCCAGCACCCCAGGCAGGGCACGACAGCCCCAGCATTTT. This encodes CASTPGRARQPQHF.

The J gene is TRBJ1-2, the V gene TRBV18, with D perhaps matching TRBD1 (5 bases). This CDR3 is built from 15 residues. V lost 3 bases and J 4 bases, leaving 15 bases between the germline ends. CDR1 and CDR2 (germline): KGHSH, LQKENI. The CDR3 sequence is CASSPDSIASYGYTF. In nucleotides, the CDR3 is TGTGCCAGCTCACCTGACAGCATTGCTTCCTATGGCTACACCTTC.